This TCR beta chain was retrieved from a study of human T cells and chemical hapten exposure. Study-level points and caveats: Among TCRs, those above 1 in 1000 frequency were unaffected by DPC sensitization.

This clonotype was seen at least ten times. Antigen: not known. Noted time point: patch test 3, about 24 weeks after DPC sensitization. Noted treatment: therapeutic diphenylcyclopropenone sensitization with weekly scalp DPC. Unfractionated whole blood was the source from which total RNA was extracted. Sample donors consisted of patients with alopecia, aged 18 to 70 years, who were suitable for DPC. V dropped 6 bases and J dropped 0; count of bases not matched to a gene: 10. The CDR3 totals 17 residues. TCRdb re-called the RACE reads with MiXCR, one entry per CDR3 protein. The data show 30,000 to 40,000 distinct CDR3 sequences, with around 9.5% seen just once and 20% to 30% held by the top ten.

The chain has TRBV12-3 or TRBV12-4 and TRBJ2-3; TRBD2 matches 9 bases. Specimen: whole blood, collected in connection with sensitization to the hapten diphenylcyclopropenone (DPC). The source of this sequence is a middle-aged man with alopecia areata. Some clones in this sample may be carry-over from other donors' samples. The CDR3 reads CASSPPGGRGSTDTQYF. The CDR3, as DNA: TGTGCCAGCAGCCCCCCCGGCGGGAGGGGGAGCACAGATACGCAGTATTTT.